Below are 18 T cell receptor beta chains sequenced from a single sample in a study of blood T cell repertoires in COVID-19. Sequenced by immunoSEQ multiplex PCR; TCRdb stores in-frame clones only, minus some. Found here are 200,000 to 300,000 clones, about four fifths of them singletons; the top ten hold 1.9%. Input material: peripheral blood. The receptors were sampled from a man aged 25 to 40 who had recovered from COVID-19.

On this clone: The same CDR3 is also encoded by other DNA sequences in this sample. The chain joins TRBV7-2 to TRBJ1-5; D uncertain. The V gene's germline CDR1 is SGHTA and CDR2 FQGNSA. The CDR3 totals 13 residues. V shed 5 bases and J shed 5 bases, with 10 bases lying between them. CDR3 coding DNA: TGTGCCAGCAGCGTACGGGGTGATCAGCCCCAGCATTTT. This encodes CASSVRGDQPQHF.

The CDR3 sequence: CASSLAVPDTQYF. In DNA form, the CDR3 reads TGTGCCAGCAGCTTAGCGGTTCCAGATACGCAGTATTTT. This chain uses TRBV7-3 with TRBJ2-3; D call uncertain. The germline V and J ends were trimmed by 2 bases and 4 bases, with 7 bases remaining between them. The germline V gene has CDR1 SGHTA and CDR2 FQGTGA. There are 13 residues in the CDR3.

The genes are TRBV4-1 and TRBJ2-7; TRBD1 agrees at 7 bases. Germline V CDR1 and CDR2: MGHRA, YSYEKL. CDR3 length equals 12 residues. V shed 5 bases, J shed 5 bases, and the junction held 3 bases outside the gene matches. The DNA for the CDR3 is TGCGCCAGCAGCTATACAGGGGACGAGCAGTACTTC. It translates to CASSYTGDEQYF.

This clone has more than one count but fewer than ten. The chain carries TRBV2 and TRBJ2-1; 12 bases align to TRBD2. In germline, CDR1 is SNHLY, CDR2 FYNNEI. With V trimmed by 7 bases and J by 8 bases, 9 bases remained unmatched. The CDR3 has 15 amino acids. The CDR3 sequence: CASTTLAGGHDEQFF. The CDR3 DNA is TGTGCCAGCACCACCCTAGCGGGGGGGCACGATGAGCAGTTCTTC. Full variable domain (remainder filled in from reference TRBV2 and TRBJ2-1): EPEVTQTPSHQVTQMGQEVILRCVPISNHLYFYWYRQILGQKVEFLVSFYNNEISEKSEIFDDQFSVERPDGSNFTLKIRSTKLEDSAMYFCASTTLAGGHDEQFFGPGTRLTVL.

This clone was picked up one time. The rearrangement uses TRBV3-1 (or the pseudogene TRBV3-2) and TRBJ1-1; D remains unclear. Germline loops: CDR1 LGHDT, CDR2 YNNKEL (reference sequence). Trimming removed 7 bases at V and 5 bases at J, with 14 bases between. The CDR3 sequence is 13 residues long. CDR3 in DNA: TGTGCCAGCACACTCGGGAGTGGAACTGAAGCTTTCTTT. Translation gives CASTLGSGTEAFF.

A remark on this clone: Other nucleotide sequences in the sample specify the same CDR3. The chain combines TRBV6-5 with TRBJ1-2; D uncertain. V was clipped by 0 bases and J by 8 bases, with 10 bases between them. This CDR3 region has 13 residues. The germline V gene has CDR1 MNHEY and CDR2 SVGAGI. The CDR3 is CASSYSRGYGYTF. The CDR3 nucleotides read TGTGCCAGCAGTTACTCGCGAGGTTACGGCTACACCTTC.

V usage is TRBV4-1 and J usage is TRBJ2-3, with D possibly matching TRBD2 (5 bases). The CDR3 loop spans 12 amino acids. Trimming cost V 3 bases and J 8 bases, with 9 bases left between them. Germline loops: CDR1 MGHRA, CDR2 YSYEKL. The CDR3 DNA is TGCGCCAGCAGCCAGTACGCGGGTACGCAGTATTTT. Amino acids: CASSQYAGTQYF.

In this sample, this clone turned up once. This chain uses TRBV9 with TRBJ2-5; 13 nucleotides agree with TRBD2. Trimming cost V 4 bases and J 2 bases; bases outside gene matches: 5. The CDR3 length is 16 residues. CDR1 and CDR2 (germline): SGDLS, YYNGEE. CDR3 sequence reads: CASSIGLAGAQETQYF. Written as DNA, the CDR3 is TGTGCCAGCAGCATCGGACTAGCGGGAGCTCAAGAGACCCAGTACTTC.

The chain joins TRBV18 to TRBJ2-1; perhaps TRBD1 as D (5 bases). The V gene's germline CDR1 is KGHSH and CDR2 LQKENI. V was shortened by 1 base and J by 1 base, with 14 bases between the two germline ends. This CDR3 is built from 17 residues. The CDR3 sequence is CASSPRSPGQSYNEQFF. The DNA for the CDR3 is TGTGCCAGCTCACCACGGTCCCCAGGGCAGTCCTACAATGAGCAGTTCTTC.

CDR3: CATGTGETQYF. The CDR3 coding sequence is TGTGCCACAGGGACAGGAGAGACCCAGTACTTC. J is TRBJ2-5 and V is TRBV24-1; 8 positions agree with TRBD1. V trimming: 10 bases; J trimming: 4 bases; junction bases outside the gene matches: 1. The CDR3 has 11 amino acids. Germline-derived CDR1 and CDR2 are KGHDR and SFDVKD.

The rearrangement joins TRBV5-6 to TRBJ1-1, with 7 bases lining up with TRBD1. Losses at the gene ends were 1 base for V and 2 bases for J; bases not matched to a gene: 2. The CDR3 is made up of 14 amino acids. Germline values: CDR1 SGHDT, CDR2 YYEEEE. Here the CDR3 DNA reads TGTGCCAGCAGCTTGAAGGGGGCCAACACTGAAGCTTTCTTT. This gives the protein CASSLKGANTEAFF.

This clone was seen more than once but under ten times. The CDR3 DNA sequence: TGTGCCAGCTCAACGGTCCGGGGGGCGCCTAATTCACCCCTCCACTTT. It specifies CASSTVRGAPNSPLHF. The V gene is TRBV18, the J gene TRBJ1-6; D may be TRBD1 (6 bases). Per the germline V gene, CDR1 is KGHSH and CDR2 is LQKENI. The CDR3 runs to 16 residues. V lost 5 bases to trimming and J lost 6 bases, with 17 bases between them.

The chain couples TRBV5-5 to TRBJ1-2; 7 bases fit TRBD1. There are 17 residues in the CDR3. Per germline, CDR1 SGHKS and CDR2 YYEKEE (reference sequence). The junction had 13 bases not matched to a gene; V was cut back by 4 bases and J by 1 base. CDR3: CASSPRRQGGFNYGYTF. In nucleotides, the CDR3 is TGTGCCAGCAGCCCAAGGAGACAGGGCGGTTTTAACTATGGCTACACCTTC.

V gene TRBV11-2 combines with J gene TRBJ1-1, with TRBD1 matching over 7 bases. V dropped 3 bases and J dropped 7; count of bases not matched to a gene: 11. Germline V gene data show CDR1 as SGHAT and CDR2 as FQNNGV. This CDR3 comprises 15 residues. The CDR3 coding sequence is TGTGCCAGCAGCTTTGATACAGGGGCGGGGAGTGAAGCTTTCTTT. This encodes CASSFDTGAGSEAFF.

This clone was seen a few times. V and J are TRBV19 and TRBJ2-3; 9 bases agree with TRBD2. V was clipped by 9 bases and J by 6 bases; unmatched bases: 7. Germline values: CDR1 LNHDA, CDR2 SQIVND (reference sequence). This CDR3 is 13 amino acids long. CDR3 bases: TGTGCCAGCAGACTAGCGGCGTCCGATACGCAGTATTTT. Translated, it gives CASRLAASDTQYF.

The chain recombines TRBV6-5 with TRBJ1-1, with TRBD1 matching 7 bases. The CDR3 covers 14 residues. V shed 2 bases and J 5 bases; nucleotides not matched to a gene: 5. Germline-derived CDR1 and CDR2 are MNHEY and SVGAGI. The DNA of the CDR3 is TGTGCCAGCAGTTACCAGGGGGTTTATACTGAAGCTTTCTTT. Translated, it gives CASSYQGVYTEAFF.

This rearrangement joins TRBV29-1 to TRBJ1-1; a weak D match, TRBD1 (5 bases). The V gene lost 4 bases and the J gene lost 1 base, with 13 bases spanning the gap. Looked up from germline, CDR1 is SQVTM and CDR2 is ANQGSEA. There are 14 residues in the CDR3. The CDR3 region has the DNA TGCAGCGTTGGGGCCGGGGGAGCGAACACTGAAGCTTTCTTT. This sequence encodes CSVGAGGANTEAFF.

The rearrangement joins TRBV5-6 to TRBJ2-5; possibly TRBD1 for D (6 bases). The V end lost 1 base, the J end lost 6 bases, and 10 bases lay between the germline ends. This CDR3 has 13 amino acids. CDR1 is SGHDT, CDR2 YYEEEE, per germline. The CDR3 coding sequence is TGTGCCAGCAGCTTGCCAGGGGAGCAGACCCAGTACTTC. Translating it yields CASSLPGEQTQYF.